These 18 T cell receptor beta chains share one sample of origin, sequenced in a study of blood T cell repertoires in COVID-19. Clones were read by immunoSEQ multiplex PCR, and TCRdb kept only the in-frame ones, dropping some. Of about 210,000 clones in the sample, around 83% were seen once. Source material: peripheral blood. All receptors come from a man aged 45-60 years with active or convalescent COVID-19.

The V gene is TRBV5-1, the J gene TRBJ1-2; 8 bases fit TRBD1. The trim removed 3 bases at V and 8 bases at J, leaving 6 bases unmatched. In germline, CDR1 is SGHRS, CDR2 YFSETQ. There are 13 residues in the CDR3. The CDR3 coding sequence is TGCGCCAGCAGCTCTGACAGGGGTGGAGGCTACACCTTC. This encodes CASSSDRGGGYTF.

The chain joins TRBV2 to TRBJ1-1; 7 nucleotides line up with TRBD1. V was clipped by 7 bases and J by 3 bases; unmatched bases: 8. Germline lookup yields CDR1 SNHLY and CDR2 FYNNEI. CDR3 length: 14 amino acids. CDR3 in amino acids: CASNMDRRHTEAFF. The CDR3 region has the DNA TGTGCCAGCAATATGGACAGGCGACACACTGAAGCTTTCTTT.

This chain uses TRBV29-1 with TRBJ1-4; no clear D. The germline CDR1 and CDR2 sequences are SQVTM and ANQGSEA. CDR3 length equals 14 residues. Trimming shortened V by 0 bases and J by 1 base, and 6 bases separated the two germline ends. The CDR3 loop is CSVEEAGTNEKLFF. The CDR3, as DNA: TGCAGCGTTGAAGAAGCAGGAACTAATGAAAAACTGTTTTTT.

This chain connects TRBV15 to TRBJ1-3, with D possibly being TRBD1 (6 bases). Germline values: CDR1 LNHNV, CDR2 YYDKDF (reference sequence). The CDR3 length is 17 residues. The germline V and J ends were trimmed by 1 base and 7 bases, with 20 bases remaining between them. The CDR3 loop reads CATSRVEASGVGNTIYF. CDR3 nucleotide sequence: TGTGCCACCAGCAGAGTTGAAGCCTCAGGGGTCGGTAACACCATATATTTT. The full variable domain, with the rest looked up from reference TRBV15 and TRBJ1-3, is DAMVIQNPRYQVTQFGKPVTLSCSQTLNHNVMYWYQQKSSQAPKLLFHYYDKDFNNEADTPDNFQSRRPNTSFCFLDIRSPGLGDTAMYLCATSRVEASGVGNTIYFGEGSWLTVV.

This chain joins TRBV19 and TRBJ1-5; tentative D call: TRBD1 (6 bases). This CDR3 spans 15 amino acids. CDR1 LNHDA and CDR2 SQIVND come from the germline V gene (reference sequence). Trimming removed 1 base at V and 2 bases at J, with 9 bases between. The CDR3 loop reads CASSIAGVGNQPQHF. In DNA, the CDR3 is TGTGCCAGTAGTATAGCAGGGGTGGGCAATCAGCCCCAGCATTTT.

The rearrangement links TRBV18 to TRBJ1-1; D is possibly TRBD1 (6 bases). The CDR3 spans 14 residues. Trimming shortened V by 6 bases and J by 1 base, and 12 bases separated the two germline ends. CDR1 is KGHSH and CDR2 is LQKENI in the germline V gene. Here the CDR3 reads CASSEGQRNTEAFF. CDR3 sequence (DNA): TGTGCCAGCTCCGAAGGACAGAGGAACACTGAAGCTTTCTTT.

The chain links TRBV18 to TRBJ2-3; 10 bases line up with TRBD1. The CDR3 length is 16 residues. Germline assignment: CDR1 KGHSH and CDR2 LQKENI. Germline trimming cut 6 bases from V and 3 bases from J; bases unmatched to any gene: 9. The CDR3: CASSPIGQGGTDTQYF. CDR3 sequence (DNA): TGTGCCAGCTCTCCAATCGGACAGGGGGGGACAGATACGCAGTATTTT.

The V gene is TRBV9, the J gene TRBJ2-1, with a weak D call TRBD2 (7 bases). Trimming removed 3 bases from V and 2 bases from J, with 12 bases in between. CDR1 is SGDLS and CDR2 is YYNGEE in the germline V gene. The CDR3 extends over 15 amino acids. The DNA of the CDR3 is TGTGCCAGCAGCGCTACGGGGGGCCCCTACAATGAGCAGTTCTTC. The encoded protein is CASSATGGPYNEQFF.

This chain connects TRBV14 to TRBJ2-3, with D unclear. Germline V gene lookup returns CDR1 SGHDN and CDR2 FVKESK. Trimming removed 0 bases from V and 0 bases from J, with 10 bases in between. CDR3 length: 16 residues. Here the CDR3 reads CASSQDIAPSTDTQYF. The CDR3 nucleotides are TGTGCCAGCAGCCAAGATATAGCACCTAGCACAGATACGCAGTATTTT.

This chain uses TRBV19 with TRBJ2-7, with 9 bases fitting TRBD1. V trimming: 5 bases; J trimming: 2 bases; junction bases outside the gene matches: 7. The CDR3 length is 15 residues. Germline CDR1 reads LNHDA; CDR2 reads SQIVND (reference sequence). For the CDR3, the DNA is TGTGCCAGTAGTTCCTCGGGACAGGGAACCTACGAGCAGTACTTC. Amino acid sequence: CASSSSGQGTYEQYF.

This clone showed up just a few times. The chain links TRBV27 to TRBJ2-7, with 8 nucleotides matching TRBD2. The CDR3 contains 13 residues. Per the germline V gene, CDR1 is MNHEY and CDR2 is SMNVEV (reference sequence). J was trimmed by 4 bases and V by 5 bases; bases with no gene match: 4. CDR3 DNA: TGTGCCAGCAGTACCGGGACTAGGTACGAGCAGTACTTC. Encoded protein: CASSTGTRYEQYF.

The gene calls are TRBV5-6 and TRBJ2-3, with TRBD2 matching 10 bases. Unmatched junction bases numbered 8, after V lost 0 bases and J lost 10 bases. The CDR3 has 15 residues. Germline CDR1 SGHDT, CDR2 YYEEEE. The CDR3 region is CASSLAGLAGAAQYF. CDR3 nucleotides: TGTGCCAGCAGCTTGGCCGGGCTAGCGGGGGCGGCGCAGTATTTT.

The CDR3 spells CASSISGTDYNEQFF. For the CDR3, the DNA is TGTGCCAGTAGTATTTCTGGGACAGACTACAATGAGCAGTTCTTC. The chain couples TRBV19 to TRBJ2-1; 7 bases agree with TRBD1. The CDR3 is 15 residues long. V was pared by 3 bases and J by 3 bases, with 5 bases of the junction left unmatched. CDR1 and CDR2 (germline): LNHDA, SQIVND (reference sequence).

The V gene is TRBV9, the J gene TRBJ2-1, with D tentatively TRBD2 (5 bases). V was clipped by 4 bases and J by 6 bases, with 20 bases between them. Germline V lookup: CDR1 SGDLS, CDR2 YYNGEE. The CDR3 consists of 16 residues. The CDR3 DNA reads TGTGCCAGCAGCCCCAACCTAGGATTCAGCGGCAATGAGCAGTTCTTC. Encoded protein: CASSPNLGFSGNEQFF.

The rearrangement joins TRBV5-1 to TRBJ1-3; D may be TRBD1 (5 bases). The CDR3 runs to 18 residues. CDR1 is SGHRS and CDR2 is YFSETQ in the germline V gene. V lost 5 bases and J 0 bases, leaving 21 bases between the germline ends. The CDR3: CASSYTGGTGYSGNTIYF. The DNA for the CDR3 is TGCGCCAGCAGTTATACCGGGGGAACGGGTTACTCTGGAAACACCATATATTTT.

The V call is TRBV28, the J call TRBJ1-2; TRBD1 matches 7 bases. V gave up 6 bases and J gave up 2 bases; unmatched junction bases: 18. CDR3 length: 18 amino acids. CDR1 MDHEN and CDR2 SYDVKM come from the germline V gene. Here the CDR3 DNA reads TGTGCCAGCAGCCCCGATGACCACAGGGGAAAGAGAAACTATGGCTACACCTTC. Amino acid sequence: CASSPDDHRGKRNYGYTF.

CDR3 sequence (DNA): TGTGCTAGTGGAGAGGGACAGGGCTTCAATCAGCCCCAGCATTTT. It specifies CASGEGQGFNQPQHF. This chain uses TRBV12-5 with TRBJ1-5; 9 nucleotides align to TRBD1. The CDR3 contains 15 residues. V was clipped by 6 bases and J by 3 bases; unmatched bases: 6. CDR1 LGHNT and CDR2 FRNRAP come from the germline V gene.

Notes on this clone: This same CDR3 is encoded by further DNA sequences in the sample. The chain's CDR3 is CATRGTSGSYNEQFF. Written as DNA, the CDR3 is TGTGCCACCAGGGGGACTAGCGGTTCCTACAATGAGCAGTTCTTC. The chain uses TRBV24-1 and TRBJ2-1, with TRBD2 matching over 11 bases. The CDR3 runs to 15 residues. V trimming: 7 bases; J trimming: 1 base; junction bases outside the gene matches: 2. Germline CDR1 reads KGHDR; CDR2 reads SFDVKD.